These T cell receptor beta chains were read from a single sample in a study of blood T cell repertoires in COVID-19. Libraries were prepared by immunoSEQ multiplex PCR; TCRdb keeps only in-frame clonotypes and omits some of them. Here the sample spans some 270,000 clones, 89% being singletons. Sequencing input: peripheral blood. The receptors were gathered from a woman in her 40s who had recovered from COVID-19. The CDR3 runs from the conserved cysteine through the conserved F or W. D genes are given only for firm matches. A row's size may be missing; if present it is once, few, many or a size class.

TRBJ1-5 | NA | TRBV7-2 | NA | CASSLVRGGQPQHF | TGTGCCAGCAGCTTAGTCCGCGGGGGTCAGCCCCAGCATTTT
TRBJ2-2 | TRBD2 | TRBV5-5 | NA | CASSFIAGGTGELFF | TGTGCCAGCAGCTTTATAGCGGGGGGTACCGGGGAGCTGTTTTTT
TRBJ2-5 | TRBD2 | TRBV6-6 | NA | CASSYSLAGKETQYF | TGTGCCAGCAGTTACTCATTAGCGGGTAAAGAGACCCAGTACTTC
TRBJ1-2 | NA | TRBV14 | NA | CASSQDLEGRGGYTF | TGTGCCAGCAGCCAAGATCTGGAGGGGCGGGGAGGCTACACCTTC
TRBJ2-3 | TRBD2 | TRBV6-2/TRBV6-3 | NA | CASSYQRGTDTQYF | TGTGCCAGCAGTTACCAGCGGGGGACAGATACGCAGTATTTT
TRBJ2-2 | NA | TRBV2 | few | CASSTLNTGELFF | TGTGCCAGCAGTACATTGAACACCGGGGAGCTGTTTTTT
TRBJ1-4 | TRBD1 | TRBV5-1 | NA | CASSLGQGNEKLFF | TGCGCCAGCAGCCTGGGACAGGGAAACGAAAAACTGTTTTTT
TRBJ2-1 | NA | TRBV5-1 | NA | CASRPGNREQFF | TGCGCCAGCAGACCCGGGAACCGTGAGCAGTTCTTC
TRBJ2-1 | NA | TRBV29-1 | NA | CSVELSNEQFF | TGCAGCGTTGAACTTTCCAATGAGCAGTTCTTC
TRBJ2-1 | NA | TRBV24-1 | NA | CATSEGDNEQFF | TGTGCCACCAGTGAAGGGGACAATGAGCAGTTCTTC
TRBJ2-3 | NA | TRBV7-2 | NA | CASRLGGVTDTQYF | TGTGCCAGCAGACTAGGGGGGGTCACAGATACGCAGTATTTT
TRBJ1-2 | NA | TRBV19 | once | CASSRGVYGYTF | TGTGCCAGTAGTAGGGGGGTCTATGGCTACACCTTC
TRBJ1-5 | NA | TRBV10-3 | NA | CAISESIVNQPQHF | TGTGCCATCAGTGAGTCGATAGTCAACCAGCCCCAGCATTTT
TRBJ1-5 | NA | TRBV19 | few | CASTSLASQGDQPQHF | TGTGCCAGTACGTCTCTAGCGAGCCAAGGGGATCAGCCCCAGCATTTT
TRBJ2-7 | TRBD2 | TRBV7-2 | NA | CASSPVGRGGNYEQYF | TGTGCCAGCAGCCCAGTGGGCCGGGGGGGAAACTACGAGCAGTACTTC
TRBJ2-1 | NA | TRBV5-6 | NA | CASSLSPEGGQFF | TGTGCCAGCAGCTTGTCGCCCGAAGGGGGGCAGTTCTTC
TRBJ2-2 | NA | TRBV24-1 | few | CATSDSGLTNTGELFF | TGTGCCACCAGTGATTCGGGACTTACGAACACCGGGGAGCTGTTTTTT
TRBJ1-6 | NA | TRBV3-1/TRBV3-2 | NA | CASSQGFKGRDNSPLHF | TGTGCCAGCAGCCAAGGGTTCAAGGGGAGGGATAATTCACCCCTCCACTTT
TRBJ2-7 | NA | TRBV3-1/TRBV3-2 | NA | CASSQANTPYEQYF | TGTGCCAGCAGCCAAGCTAATACTCCCTACGAGCAGTACTTC
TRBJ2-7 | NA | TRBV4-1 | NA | CASSQVNRREEQYF | TGCGCCAGCAGCCAAGTAAACAGGCGAGAGGAGCAGTACTTC
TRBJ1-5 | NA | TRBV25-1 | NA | CASSEIGSQPQHF | TGTGCCAGCAGTGAAATCGGGAGCCAGCCCCAGCATTTT
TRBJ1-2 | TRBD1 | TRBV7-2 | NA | CASSFTGESGYTF | TGTGCCAGCAGCTTTACAGGGGAATCTGGCTACACCTTC
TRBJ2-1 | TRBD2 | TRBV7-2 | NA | CASSWTSGIEQFF | TGTGCCAGCAGCTGGACTAGCGGGATTGAGCAGTTCTTC
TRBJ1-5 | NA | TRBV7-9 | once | CASSLAYQPQHF | TGTGCCAGCAGCTTGGCCTATCAGCCCCAGCATTTT
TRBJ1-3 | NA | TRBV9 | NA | CASSVQGTTGNTIYF | TGTGCCAGCAGCGTACAGGGAACCACTGGAAACACCATATATTTT
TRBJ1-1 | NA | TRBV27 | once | CASSYGRDTEAFF | TGTGCCAGCAGTTACGGGAGGGACACTGAAGCTTTCTTT
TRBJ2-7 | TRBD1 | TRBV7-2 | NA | CASSPGDRGLYEQYF | TGTGCCAGCAGCCCCGGGGACAGGGGGCTATACGAGCAGTACTTC
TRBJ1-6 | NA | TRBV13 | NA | CASSESGGANSPLHF | TGTGCCAGCAGCGAGAGTGGGGGGGCTAATTCACCCCTCCACTTT
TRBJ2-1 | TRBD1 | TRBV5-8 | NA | CASSGTGGYNEQFF | TGTGCCAGCTCCGGGACAGGGGGATACAATGAGCAGTTCTTC